Below are 11 T cell receptor beta chains sequenced from a single sample in a study of lymphopenia after photon versus proton radiotherapy. This table comes from immunoSEQ multiplex PCR, and its TCRdb copy is limited to in-frame clones, with some not included. The data show 6,500 to 8,000 clones, about nine tenths seen once. The starting material was peripheral blood, obtained from a patient treated with photon-based radiotherapy. The source is a man aged 55 to 70 with cholangiocarcinoma.

CDR3 region: CASSPGTGSPDTQYF. The CDR3 DNA sequence: TGTGCCAGCAGCCCCGGGACAGGGTCCCCGGATACGCAGTATTTT. The chain is built from TRBV7-2 and TRBJ2-3, with 9 bases matching TRBD1. The CDR3 is 15 residues long. Looked up from germline, CDR1 is SGHTA and CDR2 is FQGNSA. V gave up 5 bases and J gave up 6 bases; unmatched junction bases: 9.

CDR3 protein: CSARTGGEQYF. The CDR3, as DNA: TGCAGTGCTAGAACAGGGGGCGAGCAGTACTTC. This chain uses TRBV20-1 with TRBJ2-7, with TRBD1 matching over 8 bases. This CDR3 is built from 11 residues. From germline, CDR1 is DFQATT and CDR2 SNEGSKA (reference sequence). Losses at the gene ends were 2 bases for V and 6 bases for J; bases not matched to a gene: 0.

This clone was counted a single time. This rearrangement joins TRBV25-1 to TRBJ1-6; D possibly corresponds to TRBD1 (5 bases). Germline V CDR1 and CDR2: MGHDK, SYGVNS. This CDR3 is 17 amino acids long. V shed 1 base and J shed 10 bases, with 20 bases lying between them. The CDR3 loop is CASSELYRGTAGSPLHF. CDR3 DNA sequence: TGTGCCAGCAGTGAATTATATAGGGGAACAGCCGGATCACCCCTCCACTTT.

Here the CDR3 reads CASSRQASYNEQFF. The CDR3 DNA is TGTGCCAGCAGCCGACAGGCTTCCTACAATGAGCAGTTCTTC. The chain joins TRBV6-6 to TRBJ2-1; D is perhaps TRBD1 (6 bases). V lost 6 bases and J 1 base, leaving 10 bases between the germline ends. The length of the CDR3 is 14 residues. The germline V gene encodes CDR1 MNHNY and CDR2 SVGAGI (reference sequence).

This clone was found once. The CDR3 DNA follows: TGTGCCAGCAGCGTAGGTAACGCCCAAGGGAATGAAAAACTGTTTTTT. Translating it yields CASSVGNAQGNEKLFF. This rearrangement joins TRBV9 to TRBJ1-4; D call uncertain. Trimming removed 0 bases from V and 5 bases from J, with 14 bases in between. The CDR3 totals 16 residues. Germline V lookup: CDR1 SGDLS, CDR2 YYNGEE.

The chain employs TRBV18 and TRBJ1-5, with D unclear. Germline lookup yields CDR1 KGHSH and CDR2 LQKENI. Trimming took 2 bases from V and 3 from J, leaving 2 bases between them. CDR3 length: 12 residues. Here the CDR3 reads CASSPDNQPQHF. Written as DNA, the CDR3 is TGTGCCAGCTCACCAGACAATCAGCCCCAGCATTTT.

This sequence joins TRBV6-6 and TRBJ2-5; D is uncertain. Deletions cut 2 bases from V and 5 bases from J, with 15 bases between. The CDR3 is 15 residues long. The V gene's germline CDR1 is MNHNY and CDR2 SVGAGI (reference sequence). CDR3 DNA sequence: TGTGCCAGCAGTTACCAGGCGACGACTCACGAGACCCAGTACTTC. Amino acid sequence: CASSYQATTHETQYF.

The genes are TRBV7-3 and TRBJ2-1; 8 bases are shared with TRBD1. Germline V gives CDR1 SGHTA, CDR2 FQGTGA. The CDR3 loop spans 15 amino acids. The J segment lost 6 bases and the V segment lost 2 bases, leaving 6 bases of the junction unmatched. The CDR3 loop is CASSLGDRGSNEQFF. As DNA, the CDR3 is TGTGCCAGCAGCTTAGGCGACAGGGGCAGCAATGAGCAGTTCTTC.

The chain has TRBV2 and TRBJ2-3; D gene uncertain. Germline assignment: CDR1 SNHLY and CDR2 FYNNEI. This CDR3 is 13 amino acids long. The V and J ends lost 5 bases and 4 bases respectively, with 10 bases between them. Here the CDR3 reads CASSSDHPDTQYF. The DNA of the CDR3 is TGTGCCAGCAGTTCTGACCACCCAGATACGCAGTATTTT.

V and J are TRBV14 and TRBJ2-5; no definite D call. Germline values: CDR1 SGHDN, CDR2 FVKESK. Trimming took 1 base from V and 5 from J, leaving 17 bases between them. CDR3 size: 16 residues. The CDR3: CASSQVRRNRGETQYF. The CDR3 region has the DNA TGTGCCAGCAGCCAAGTAAGAAGGAACCGTGGGGAGACCCAGTACTTC.

A single count supports this clone. The chain joins TRBV5-1 to TRBJ2-3, with 12 bases lining up with TRBD2. V dropped 2 bases and J dropped 5; count of bases not matched to a gene: 3. This CDR3 spans 15 amino acids. Germline CDR1 SGHRS, CDR2 YFSETQ. Written as DNA, the CDR3 is TGCGCCAGCAGCTTCGAGGGACTAGCGGGAGATACGCAGTATTTT. Residues: CASSFEGLAGDTQYF.